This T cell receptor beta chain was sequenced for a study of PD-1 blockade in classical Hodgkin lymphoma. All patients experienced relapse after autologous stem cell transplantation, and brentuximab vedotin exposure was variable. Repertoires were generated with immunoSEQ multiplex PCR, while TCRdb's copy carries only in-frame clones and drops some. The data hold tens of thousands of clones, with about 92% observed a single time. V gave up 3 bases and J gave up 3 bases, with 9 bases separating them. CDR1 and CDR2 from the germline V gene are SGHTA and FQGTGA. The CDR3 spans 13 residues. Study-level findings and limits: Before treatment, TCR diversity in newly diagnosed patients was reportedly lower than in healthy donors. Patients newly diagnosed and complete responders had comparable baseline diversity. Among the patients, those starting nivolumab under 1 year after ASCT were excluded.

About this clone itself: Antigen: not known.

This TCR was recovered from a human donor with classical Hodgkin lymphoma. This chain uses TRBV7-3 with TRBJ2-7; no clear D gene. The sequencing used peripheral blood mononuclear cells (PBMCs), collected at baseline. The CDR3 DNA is TGTGCCAGCAGCTTTAATCTCGGCTACGAGCAGTACTTC. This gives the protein CASSFNLGYEQYF.